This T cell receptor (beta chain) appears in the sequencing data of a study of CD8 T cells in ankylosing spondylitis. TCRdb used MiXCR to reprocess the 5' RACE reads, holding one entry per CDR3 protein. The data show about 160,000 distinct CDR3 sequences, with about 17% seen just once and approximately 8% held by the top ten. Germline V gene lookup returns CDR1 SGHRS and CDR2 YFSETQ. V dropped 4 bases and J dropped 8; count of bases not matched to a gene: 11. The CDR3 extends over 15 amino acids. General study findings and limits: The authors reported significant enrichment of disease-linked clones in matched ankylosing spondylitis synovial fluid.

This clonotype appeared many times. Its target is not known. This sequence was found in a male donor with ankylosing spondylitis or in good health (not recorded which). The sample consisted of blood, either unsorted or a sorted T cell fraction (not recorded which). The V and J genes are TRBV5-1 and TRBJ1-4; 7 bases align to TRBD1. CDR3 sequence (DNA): TGCGCCAGCAGCGAGCTCGACAGGGTAGGAGAAAAACTGTTTTTT. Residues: CASSELDRVGEKLFF.